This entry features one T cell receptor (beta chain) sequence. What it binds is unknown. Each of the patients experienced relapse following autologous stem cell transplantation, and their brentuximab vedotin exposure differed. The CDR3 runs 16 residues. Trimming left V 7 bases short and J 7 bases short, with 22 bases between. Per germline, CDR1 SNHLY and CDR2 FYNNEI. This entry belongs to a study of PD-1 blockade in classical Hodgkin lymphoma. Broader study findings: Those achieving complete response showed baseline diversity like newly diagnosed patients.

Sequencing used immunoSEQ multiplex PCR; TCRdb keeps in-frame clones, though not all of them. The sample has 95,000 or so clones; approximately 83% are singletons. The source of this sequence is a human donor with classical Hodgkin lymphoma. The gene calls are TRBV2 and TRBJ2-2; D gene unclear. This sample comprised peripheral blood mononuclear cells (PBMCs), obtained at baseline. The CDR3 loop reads CASTQESPGLGGELFF. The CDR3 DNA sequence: TGTGCCAGCACCCAAGAATCACCGGGCCTGGGCGGGGAGCTGTTTTTT.